This T cell receptor (beta chain) comes out of a study of blood T cell repertoires in COVID-19. The data were produced by immunoSEQ multiplex PCR, yet TCRdb's version contains in-frame clones alone and is incomplete. The sample consists of about 78,000 clones, 60% to 85% of them appearing once. This clone was observed a single time. Germline CDR1 reads LNHDA; CDR2 reads SQIVND (reference sequence). Trimming stripped 2 bases from V and 9 bases from J, with 20 bases between. The CDR3 runs to 17 residues. The chain couples TRBV19 to TRBJ1-6, with TRBD1 as a possible D gene (6 bases). Specimen: peripheral blood. The sequence derives from a human donor in a cohort sampled during active COVID-19. Here the CDR3 DNA reads TGTGCCAGTAGTATATACACTTCAAACAGGGTGCCTTCACCCCTCCACTTT. The encoded protein is CASSIYTSNRVPSPLHF.